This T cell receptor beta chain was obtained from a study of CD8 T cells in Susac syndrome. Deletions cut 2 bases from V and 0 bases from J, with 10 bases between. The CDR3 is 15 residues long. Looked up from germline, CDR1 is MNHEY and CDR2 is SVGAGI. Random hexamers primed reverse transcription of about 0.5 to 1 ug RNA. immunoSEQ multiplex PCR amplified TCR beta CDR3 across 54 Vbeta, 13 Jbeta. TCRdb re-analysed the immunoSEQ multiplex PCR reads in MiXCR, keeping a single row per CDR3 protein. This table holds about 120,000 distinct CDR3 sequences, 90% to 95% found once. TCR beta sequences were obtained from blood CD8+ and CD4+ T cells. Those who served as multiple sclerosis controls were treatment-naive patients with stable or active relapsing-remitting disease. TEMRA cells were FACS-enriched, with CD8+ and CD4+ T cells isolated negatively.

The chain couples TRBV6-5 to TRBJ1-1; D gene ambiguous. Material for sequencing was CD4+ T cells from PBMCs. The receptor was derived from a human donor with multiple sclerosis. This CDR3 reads CASSYGPQMNTEAFF. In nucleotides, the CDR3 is TGTGCCAGCAGTTACGGCCCACAAATGAACACTGAAGCTTTCTTT.